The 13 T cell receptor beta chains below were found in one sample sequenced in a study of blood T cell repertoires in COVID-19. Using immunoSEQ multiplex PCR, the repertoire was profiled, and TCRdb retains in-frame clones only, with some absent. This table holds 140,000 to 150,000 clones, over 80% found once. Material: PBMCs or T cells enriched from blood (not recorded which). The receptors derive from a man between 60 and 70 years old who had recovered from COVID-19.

CDR3 coding DNA: TGTGCCAGCAGCCCGAGAGGGGGGGCGGGAGCAGATACGCAGTATTTT. Translating gives CASSPRGGAGADTQYF. The chain couples TRBV7-8 to TRBJ2-3, with D perhaps matching TRBD2 (7 bases). With 5 bases removed from V and 4 bases from J, the gap between germline ends came to 19 bases. The CDR3 has 16 amino acids. Germline CDR1 SGHVS, CDR2 FQNEAQ. Complete variable domain (other parts from reference TRBV7-8 and TRBJ2-3): GAGVSQSPRYKVAKRGQDVALRCDPISGHVSLFWYQQALGQGPEFLTYFQNEAQLDKSGLPSDRFFAERPEGSVSTLKIQRTQQEDSAVYLCASSPRGGAGADTQYFGPGTRLTVL.

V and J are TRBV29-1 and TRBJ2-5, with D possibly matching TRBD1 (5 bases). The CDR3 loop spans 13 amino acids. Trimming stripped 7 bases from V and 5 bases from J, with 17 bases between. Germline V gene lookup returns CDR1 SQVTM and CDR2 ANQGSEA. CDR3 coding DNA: TGCAGCGCCCCCCGGGCCAAGGGGGAGACCCAGTACTTC. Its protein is CSAPRAKGETQYF.

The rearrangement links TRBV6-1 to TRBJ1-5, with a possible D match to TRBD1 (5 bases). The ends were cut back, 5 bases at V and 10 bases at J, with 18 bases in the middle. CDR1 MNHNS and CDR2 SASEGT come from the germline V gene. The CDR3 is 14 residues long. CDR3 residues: CASSSGTRAGPQHF. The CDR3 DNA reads TGTGCCAGCAGTTCGGGGACTCGTGCGGGTCCCCAGCATTTT.

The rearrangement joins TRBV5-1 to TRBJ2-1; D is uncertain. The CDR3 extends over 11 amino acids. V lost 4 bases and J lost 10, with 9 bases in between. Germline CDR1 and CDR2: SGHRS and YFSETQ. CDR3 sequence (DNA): TGCGCCAGCAGCATGACAAAGGAGCAGTTCTTC. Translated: CASSMTKEQFF. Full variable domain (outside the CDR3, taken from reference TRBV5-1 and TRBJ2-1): KAGVTQTPRYLIKTRGQQVTLSCSPISGHRSVSWYQQTPGQGLQFLFEYFSETQRNKGNFPGRFSGRQFSNSRSEMNVSTLELGDSALYLCASSMTKEQFFGPGTRLTVL.

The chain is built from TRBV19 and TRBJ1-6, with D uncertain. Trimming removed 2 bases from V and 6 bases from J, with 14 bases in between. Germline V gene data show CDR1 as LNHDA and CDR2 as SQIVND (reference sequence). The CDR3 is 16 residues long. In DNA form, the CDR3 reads TGTGCCAGTAGTATAAGGGCAGCGGTCGGTAATTCACCCCTCCACTTT. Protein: CASSIRAAVGNSPLHF.

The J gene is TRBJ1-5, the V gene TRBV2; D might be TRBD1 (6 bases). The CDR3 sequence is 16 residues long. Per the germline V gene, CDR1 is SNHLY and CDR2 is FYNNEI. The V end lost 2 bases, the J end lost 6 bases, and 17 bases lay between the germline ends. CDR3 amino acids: CASSESLGGGGQPQHF. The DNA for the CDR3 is TGTGCCAGCAGTGAAAGTCTGGGGGGCGGGGGTCAGCCCCAGCATTTT.

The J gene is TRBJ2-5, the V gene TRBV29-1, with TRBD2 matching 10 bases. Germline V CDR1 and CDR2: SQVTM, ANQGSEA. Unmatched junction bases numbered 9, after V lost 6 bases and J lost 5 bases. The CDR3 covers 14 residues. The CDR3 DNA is TGCAGCGTCTCTAGCGGGAGTGGTGGGGAGACCCAGTACTTC. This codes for CSVSSGSGGETQYF.

The CDR3 loop reads CASSALAGGVDTQYF. The CDR3 region has the DNA TGTGCCAGCAGCGCACTAGCGGGGGGCGTAGATACGCAGTATTTT. V is TRBV13 and J is TRBJ2-3; TRBD2 aligns across 12 bases. The V and J ends lost 5 bases and 5 bases, in that order; junction bases with no gene match: 5. Germline V gene data show CDR1 as PRHDT and CDR2 as FYEKMQ (reference sequence). The CDR3 totals 15 residues.

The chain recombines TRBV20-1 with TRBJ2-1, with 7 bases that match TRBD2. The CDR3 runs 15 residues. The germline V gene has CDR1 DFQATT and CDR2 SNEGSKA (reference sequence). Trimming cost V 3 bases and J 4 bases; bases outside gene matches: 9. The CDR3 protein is CSASRRAGPYNEQFF. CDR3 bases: TGCAGTGCTAGTCGACGAGCGGGGCCTTACAATGAGCAGTTCTTC.

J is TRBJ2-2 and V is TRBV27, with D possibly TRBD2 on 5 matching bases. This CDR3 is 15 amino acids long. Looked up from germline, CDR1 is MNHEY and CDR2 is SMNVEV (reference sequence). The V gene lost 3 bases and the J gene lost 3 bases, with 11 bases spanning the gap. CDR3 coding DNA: TGTGCCAGCAGTTTCTTCGGAGGAGACACCGGGGAGCTGTTTTTT. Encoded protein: CASSFFGGDTGELFF.

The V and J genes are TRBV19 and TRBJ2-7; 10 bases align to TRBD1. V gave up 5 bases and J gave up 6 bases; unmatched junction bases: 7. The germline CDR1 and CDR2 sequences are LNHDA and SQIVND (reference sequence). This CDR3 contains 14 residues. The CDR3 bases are TGTGCCAGTAGTCTCCGGGACAGGGGTGGCGAGCAGTACTTC. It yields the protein CASSLRDRGGEQYF. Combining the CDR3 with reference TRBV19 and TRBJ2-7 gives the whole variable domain DGGITQSPKYLFRKEGQNVTLSCEQNLNHDAMYWYRQDPGQGLRLIYYSQIVNDFQKGDIAEGYSVSREKKESFPLTVTSAQKNPTAFYLCASSLRDRGGEQYFGPGTRLTVT.

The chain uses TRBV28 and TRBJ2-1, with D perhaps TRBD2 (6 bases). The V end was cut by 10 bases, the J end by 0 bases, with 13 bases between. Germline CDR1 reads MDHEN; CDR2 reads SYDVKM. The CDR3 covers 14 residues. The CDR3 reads CATADYRSYNEQFF. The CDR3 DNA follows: TGTGCCACAGCGGACTACCGCTCCTACAATGAGCAGTTCTTC.

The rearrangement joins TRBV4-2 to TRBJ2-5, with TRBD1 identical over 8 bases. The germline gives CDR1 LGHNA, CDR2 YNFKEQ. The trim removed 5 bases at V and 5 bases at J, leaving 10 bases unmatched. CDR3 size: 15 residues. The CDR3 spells CASSFQGALRETQYF. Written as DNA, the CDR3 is TGTGCCAGCAGCTTCCAGGGGGCGCTTAGGGAGACCCAGTACTTC.